The source of this T cell receptor beta chain is a study of patients and donors after allogeneic stem cell transplantation (TCRdb year 2020). Trimming at the junction amounts to 4 bases on V and 4 bases on J, and the germline ends lie 9 bases apart. Taken from cysteine to phenylalanine, the CDR3 has 12 residues. The DNA shown is the 36-base CDR3, in frame from base 1. CDR1 and CDR2 were assigned from the germline V gene as SGHRS and YFSETQ. The library was obtained by RT-PCR. Reads for this sample came from a NextSeq 550. TCRdb reanalyzed the raw reads on its own, using fastp at Q25 for trimming and MiXCR for clone calling, and kept in-frame beta chains. When rows share a CDR3 protein, they turn into one entry using the most common DNA and genes. The sample table records some 200,000 distinct CDR3 sequences; around two fifths of these occur just once. Together, the top ten hold approximately 32% of the sample.

With regard to this clonotype: What this receptor recognizes is not known. No qualities accompany the bases; no much larger clone lies one base away.

This chain joins TRBV5-1 to TRBJ2-7, with the D gene not clear enough to name. The clonotype originates from a human donor who was either an allogeneic HSCT recipient or a stem cell or donor lymphocyte infusion donor (not recorded which). It is not recorded whose cells these are; they may come from a transplant donor. The sequencing input was blood, either unsorted or a sorted T cell fraction (not recorded which). Here the CDR3 is given as CASSEGPYEQYF. The DNA sequence is as follows: TGCGCCAGCAGCGAAGGACCTTACGAGCAGTACTTC.